These T cell receptor beta chains were read from a single sample in a study of regulatory T cells in long-lasting Graves disease. TCRdb fed the multiplex PCR reads into MiXCR, producing one record per CDR3 protein. The table lists 450,000 or so distinct CDR3 sequences, roughly 23% of them singletons, with around 14% in the top ten. The starting material was peripheral blood mononuclear cells (PBMCs), obtained when the disease was refractory, from a patient treated with antithyroid drugs. All receptors derive from a female donor with Graves disease. The CDR3 runs from the conserved cysteine through the conserved F or W. Fields, in order: CDR3 protein, CDR3 DNA, CDR3 length, J gene, D gene, V gene, clone size. D genes are given only for firm matches. For some rows the clone size is stated as once, few or many, or as a class when expanded; others skip it.

CDR3aa: CASSLRDNYEQYF; CDR3nt: TGTGCCAGCTCACTCCGGGACAACTACGAGCAGTACTTC; len: 13; j_gene: TRBJ2-7; d_gene: .; v_gene: TRBV18; abundance: few
CDR3aa: CASRRTARETQYF; CDR3nt: TGTGCCAGCAGACGGACTGCCCGGGAGACCCAGTACTTC; len: 13; j_gene: TRBJ2-5; d_gene: .; v_gene: TRBV28; abundance: few
CDR3aa: CASSPRTITDTQYF; CDR3nt: TGTGCCAGCAGTCCAAGGACCATCACAGATACGCAGTATTTT; len: 14; j_gene: TRBJ2-3; d_gene: .; v_gene: TRBV6-2/TRBV6-3; abundance: .
CDR3aa: CATSRDQGSGGETQYF; CDR3nt: TGTGCCACCAGCAGAGATCAGGGCTCCGGGGGGGAGACCCAGTACTTC; len: 16; j_gene: TRBJ2-5; d_gene: TRBD2; v_gene: TRBV15; abundance: many
CDR3aa: CSARERGGAYEQYF; CDR3nt: TGCAGTGCTAGAGAAAGGGGGGGGGCCTACGAGCAGTACTTC; len: 14; j_gene: TRBJ2-7; d_gene: .; v_gene: TRBV20-1; abundance: few
CDR3aa: CATSRGPGGIEKLFF; CDR3nt: TGTGCCACCAGCAGAGGTCCGGGGGGTATTGAAAAACTGTTTTTT; len: 15; j_gene: TRBJ1-4; d_gene: .; v_gene: TRBV15; abundance: .
CDR3aa: CASSRGLAGSQETQYF; CDR3nt: TGTGCCAGCAGCCGGGGACTAGCGGGGTCCCAAGAGACCCAGTACTTC; len: 16; j_gene: TRBJ2-5; d_gene: TRBD2; v_gene: TRBV6-1; abundance: many
CDR3aa: CASSLGMGGGGDEQYF; CDR3nt: TGTGCCAGCAGCTTAGGAATGGGCGGGGGCGGCGACGAGCAGTACTTC; len: 16; j_gene: TRBJ2-7; d_gene: .; v_gene: TRBV7-3; abundance: .
CDR3aa: CASSGPEGTQYF; CDR3nt: TGTGCCAGCAGTGGGCCGGAGGGGACCCAGTACTTC; len: 12; j_gene: TRBJ2-5; d_gene: .; v_gene: TRBV2; abundance: few
CDR3aa: CASRGAGTENSPLHF; CDR3nt: TGTGCCAGCAGAGGGGCCGGGACCGAGAATTCACCCCTCCACTTT; len: 15; j_gene: TRBJ1-6; d_gene: .; v_gene: TRBV7-2; abundance: many
CDR3aa: CSARDLAPGQVFNGEQYF; CDR3nt: TGCAGTGCTAGAGATCTAGCCCCCGGACAGGTTTTCAATGGCGAGCAGTACTTC; len: 18; j_gene: TRBJ2-7; d_gene: TRBD1; v_gene: TRBV20-1; abundance: .